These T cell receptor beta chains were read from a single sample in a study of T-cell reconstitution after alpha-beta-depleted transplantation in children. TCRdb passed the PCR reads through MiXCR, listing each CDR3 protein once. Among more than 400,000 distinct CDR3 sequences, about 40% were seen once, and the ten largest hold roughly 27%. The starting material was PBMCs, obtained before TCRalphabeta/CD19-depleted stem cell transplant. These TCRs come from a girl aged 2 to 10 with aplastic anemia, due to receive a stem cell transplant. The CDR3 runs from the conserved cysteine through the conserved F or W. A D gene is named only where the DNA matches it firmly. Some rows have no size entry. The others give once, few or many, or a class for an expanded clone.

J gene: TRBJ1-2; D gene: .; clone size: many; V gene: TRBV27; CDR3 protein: CASSLTAREGSLFGYTF; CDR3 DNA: TGTGCCAGCAGTCTTACGGCCCGGGAGGGCTCTCTATTTGGCTACACCTTC
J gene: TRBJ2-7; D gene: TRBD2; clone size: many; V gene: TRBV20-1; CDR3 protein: CSGRSSGGYEQYF; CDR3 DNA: TGCAGTGGGAGGAGTAGCGGGGGATACGAGCAGTACTTC
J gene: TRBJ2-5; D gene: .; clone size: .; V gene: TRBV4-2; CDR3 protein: CASSAGQGMETQYF; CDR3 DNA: TGTGCCAGCAGCGCCGGGCAGGGTATGGAGACCCAGTACTTC
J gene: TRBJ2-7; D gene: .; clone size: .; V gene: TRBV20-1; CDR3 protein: CSARDTRGDHEQYF; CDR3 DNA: TGCAGTGCTAGAGATACCAGGGGGGACCACGAGCAGTACTTC
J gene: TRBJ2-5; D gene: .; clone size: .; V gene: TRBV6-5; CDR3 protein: CASSYSMVSGGPETQYF; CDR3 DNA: TGTGCCAGCAGTTACTCGATGGTCTCCGGGGGGCCAGAGACCCAGTACTTC
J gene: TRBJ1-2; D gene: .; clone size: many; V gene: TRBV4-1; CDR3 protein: CASSQESGVFGYTF; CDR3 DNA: TGCGCCAGCAGCCAAGAGAGCGGCGTCTTTGGCTACACCTTC
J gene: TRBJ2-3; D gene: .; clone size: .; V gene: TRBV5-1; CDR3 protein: CASSLEVAGDTQYF; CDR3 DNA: TGCGCCAGCAGCTTGGAAGTTGCAGGGGATACGCAGTATTTT
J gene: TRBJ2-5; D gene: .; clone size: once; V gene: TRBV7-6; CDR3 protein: CASSLSLDPGETQYF; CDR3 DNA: TGTGCCAGCAGCTTATCTCTCGATCCGGGGGAGACCCAGTACTTC
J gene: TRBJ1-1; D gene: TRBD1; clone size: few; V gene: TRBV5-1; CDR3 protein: CASRGGGAMNTEAFF; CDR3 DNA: TGCGCCAGCAGGGGAGGGGGCGCCATGAACACTGAAGCTTTCTTT
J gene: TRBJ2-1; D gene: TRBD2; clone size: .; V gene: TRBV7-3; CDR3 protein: CAGSPRGTSFYNEQFF; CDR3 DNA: TGTGCCGGCAGCCCCCGGGGGACTAGTTTCTACAATGAGCAGTTCTTC
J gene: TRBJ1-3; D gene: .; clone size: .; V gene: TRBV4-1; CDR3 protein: CASSQDASLSGNTIYF; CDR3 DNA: TGCGCCAGCAGCCAAGATGCTAGCCTCTCTGGAAACACCATATATTTT
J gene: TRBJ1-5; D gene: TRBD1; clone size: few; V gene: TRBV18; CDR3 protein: CASSPTGPNQPQHF; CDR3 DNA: TGTGCCAGCTCACCGACAGGGCCTAATCAGCCCCAGCATTTT
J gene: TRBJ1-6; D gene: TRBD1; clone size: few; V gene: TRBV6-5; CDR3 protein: CASSYTRTGDNSPLHF; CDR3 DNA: TGTGCCAGCAGTTATACCCGTACAGGGGATAATTCACCCCTCCACTTT
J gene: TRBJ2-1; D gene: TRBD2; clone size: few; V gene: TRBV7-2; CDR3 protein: CASSLEPSGNNEQFF; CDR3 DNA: TGTGCCAGCAGCTTAGAGCCTAGCGGAAACAATGAGCAGTTCTTC
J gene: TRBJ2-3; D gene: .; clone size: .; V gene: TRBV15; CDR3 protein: CATRASKGTQYF; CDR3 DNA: TGTGCCACCAGGGCTTCAAAGGGTACGCAGTATTTT
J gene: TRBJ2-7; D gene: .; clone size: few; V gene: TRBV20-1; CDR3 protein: CSAGGQLDEQYF; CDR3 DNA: TGCAGTGCCGGGGGACAGTTGGACGAGCAGTACTTC
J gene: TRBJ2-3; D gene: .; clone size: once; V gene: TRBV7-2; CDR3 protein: CASSLAVWGTTQYF; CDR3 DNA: TGTGCCAGCAGCTTAGCGGTATGGGGGACTACGCAGTATTTT
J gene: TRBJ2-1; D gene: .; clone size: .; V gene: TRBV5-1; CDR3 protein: CASSLDAGGSYNEQFF; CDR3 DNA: TGCGCCAGCAGCTTGGACGCCGGGGGCTCCTACAATGAGCAGTTCTTC
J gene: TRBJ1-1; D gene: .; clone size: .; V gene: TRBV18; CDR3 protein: CASSPPGRTNTEAFF; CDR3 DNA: TGTGCCAGCTCACCACCGGGAAGGACGAACACTGAAGCTTTCTTT
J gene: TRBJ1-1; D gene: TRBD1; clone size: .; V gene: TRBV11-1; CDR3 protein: CASSPTGQGEVEAFF; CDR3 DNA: TGTGCCAGCAGCCCCACGGGACAGGGGGAAGTAGAAGCTTTCTTT
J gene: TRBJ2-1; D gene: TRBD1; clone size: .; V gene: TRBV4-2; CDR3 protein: CASSQEGQNNEQFF; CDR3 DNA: TGTGCCAGCAGCCAAGAGGGACAGAACAATGAGCAGTTCTTC
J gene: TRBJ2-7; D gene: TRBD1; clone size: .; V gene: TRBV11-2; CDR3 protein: CASSLDRTGISYEQYF; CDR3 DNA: TGTGCCAGCAGCTTAGATAGGACAGGGATCTCCTACGAGCAGTACTTC
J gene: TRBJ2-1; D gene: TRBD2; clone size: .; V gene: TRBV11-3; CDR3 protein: CASSSGGLAGVGEQFF; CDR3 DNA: TGTGCCAGCAGCTCGGGGGGACTAGCGGGAGTCGGTGAGCAGTTCTTC
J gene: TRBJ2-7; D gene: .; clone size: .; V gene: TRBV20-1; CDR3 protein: CSAGPPAYEQYF; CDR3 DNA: TGCAGTGCGGGACCCCCCGCCTACGAGCAGTACTTC
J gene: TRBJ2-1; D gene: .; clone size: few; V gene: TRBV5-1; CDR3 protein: CASSLVARLPQLPNEQFF; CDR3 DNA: TGCGCCAGCAGCTTGGTGGCCCGACTCCCGCAATTACCCAATGAGCAGTTCTTC
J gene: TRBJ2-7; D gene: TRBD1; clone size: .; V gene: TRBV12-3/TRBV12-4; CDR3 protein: CASSTAGGVYEQYF; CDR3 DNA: TGTGCCAGCAGCACAGCAGGGGGCGTGTACGAGCAGTACTTC
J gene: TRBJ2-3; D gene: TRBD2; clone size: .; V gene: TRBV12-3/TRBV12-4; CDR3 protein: CASRSLAGGPKRTDTQYF; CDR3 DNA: TGTGCCAGCAGATCTTTAGCGGGAGGGCCTAAGAGGACAGATACGCAGTATTTT
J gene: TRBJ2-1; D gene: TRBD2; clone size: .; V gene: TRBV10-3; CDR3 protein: CAISDAGGTYNEQFF; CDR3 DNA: TGTGCCATCAGTGACGCGGGAGGGACCTACAATGAGCAGTTCTTC
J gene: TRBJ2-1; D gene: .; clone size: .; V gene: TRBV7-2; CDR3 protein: CASSSGYGEQFF; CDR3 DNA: TGTGCCAGCAGCTCCGGGTATGGTGAGCAGTTCTTC
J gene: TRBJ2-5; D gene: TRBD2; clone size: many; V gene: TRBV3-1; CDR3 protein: CASTGGQETQYF; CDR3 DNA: TGTGCTAGCACGGGAGGCCAAGAGACCCAGTACTTC
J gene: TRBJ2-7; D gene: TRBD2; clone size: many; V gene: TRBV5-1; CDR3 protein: CASSSSGVYEQYF; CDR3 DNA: TGCGCCAGCAGTTCCAGCGGGGTCTACGAGCAGTACTTC
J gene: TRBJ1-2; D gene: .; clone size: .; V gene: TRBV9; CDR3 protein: CASSTQRGEGAYGYTF; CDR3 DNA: TGTGCCAGCAGCACCCAAAGAGGGGAGGGTGCGTATGGCTACACCTTC
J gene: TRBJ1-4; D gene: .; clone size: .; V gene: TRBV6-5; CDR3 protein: CASSYRAPGEKLFF; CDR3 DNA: TGTGCCAGCAGTTACAGGGCCCCGGGGGAAAAACTGTTTTTT
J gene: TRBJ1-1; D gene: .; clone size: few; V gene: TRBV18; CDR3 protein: CASCGTSNTEAFF; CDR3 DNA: TGTGCCAGCTGCGGGACTTCGAACACTGAAGCTTTCTTT
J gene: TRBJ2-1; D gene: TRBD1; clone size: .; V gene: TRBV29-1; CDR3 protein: CSVGQGGNEQFF; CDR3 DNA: TGCAGCGTCGGACAGGGCGGCAATGAGCAGTTCTTC
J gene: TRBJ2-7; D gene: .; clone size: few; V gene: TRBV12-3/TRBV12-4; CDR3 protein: CASSLRVDEQYF; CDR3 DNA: TGTGCCAGCAGCTTACGCGTCGACGAGCAGTACTTC
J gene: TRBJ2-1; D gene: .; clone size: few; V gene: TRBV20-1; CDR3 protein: CSAREVVGAYNEQFF; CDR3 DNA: TGCAGTGCTAGAGAAGTCGTGGGAGCCTACAATGAGCAGTTCTTC
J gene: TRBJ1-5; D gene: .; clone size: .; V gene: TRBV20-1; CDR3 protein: CSAIERLGAGNQPQHF; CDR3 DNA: TGCAGTGCTATTGAACGCCTGGGAGCGGGCAATCAGCCCCAGCATTTT
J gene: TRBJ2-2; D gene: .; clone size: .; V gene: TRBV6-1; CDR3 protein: CASSTGRITGELFF; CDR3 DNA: TGTGCCAGCAGTACAGGGAGAATCACCGGGGAGCTGTTTTTT
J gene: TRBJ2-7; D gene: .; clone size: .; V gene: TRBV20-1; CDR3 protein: CSASPGAGEQYF; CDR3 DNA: TGCAGTGCTAGCCCGGGTGCGGGCGAGCAGTACTTC
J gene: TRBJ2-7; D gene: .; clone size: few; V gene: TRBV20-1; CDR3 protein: CSVPSEPYEQYF; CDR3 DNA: TGCAGTGTCCCTAGCGAGCCCTACGAGCAGTACTTC
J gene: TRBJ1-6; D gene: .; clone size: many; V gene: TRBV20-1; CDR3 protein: CSARPVGALNNSPLHF; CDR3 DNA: TGCAGTGCTAGACCTGTAGGGGCCCTTAATAATTCACCCCTCCACTTT
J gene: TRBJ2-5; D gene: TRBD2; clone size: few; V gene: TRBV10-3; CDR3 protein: CAISPSGPETQYF; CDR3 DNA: TGTGCCATCAGCCCTAGCGGCCCAGAGACCCAGTACTTC
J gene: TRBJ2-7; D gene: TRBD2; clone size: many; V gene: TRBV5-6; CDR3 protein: CASSLVAGVVHEQYF; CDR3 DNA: TGTGCCAGCAGCTTAGTGGCGGGAGTCGTCCACGAGCAGTACTTC
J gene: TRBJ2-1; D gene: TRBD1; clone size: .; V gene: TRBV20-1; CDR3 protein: CSWDRADNEQFF; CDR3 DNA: TGCAGCTGGGACAGGGCGGACAATGAGCAGTTCTTC
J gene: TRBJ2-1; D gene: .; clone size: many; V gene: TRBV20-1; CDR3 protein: CSARDRVGYNEQFF; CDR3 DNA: TGCAGTGCTAGAGATAGGGTTGGATACAATGAGCAGTTCTTC
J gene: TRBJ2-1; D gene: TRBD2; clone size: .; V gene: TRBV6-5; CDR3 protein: CASSYSARASGRWNEQLF; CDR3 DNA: TGTGCCAGCAGTTACTCCGCAAGGGCTAGCGGGCGATGGAATGAGCAGCTCTTC
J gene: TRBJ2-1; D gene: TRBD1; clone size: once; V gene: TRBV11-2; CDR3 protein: CASRAPVTGDRNEQFF; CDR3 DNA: TGTGCCAGCAGGGCCCCGGTGACAGGGGATAGGAATGAGCAGTTCTTC